What follows describes a single T cell receptor beta chain. No antigen is known for it. This specimen belongs to a study of T cell repertoires in cytomegalovirus infection. The V end lost 2 bases, the J end lost 6 bases, and 10 bases lay between the germline ends. Germline loops: CDR1 SGHAT, CDR2 FQNNGV. CDR3 length: 13 residues. TCRdb ran MiXCR on the reads and lists one entry per CDR3 protein. The table has around 800,000 distinct CDR3 sequences, over 25% seen once; the top ten hold around 11%. Sequences were derived from cultured CD8+ T cells from PBMCs, sampled from culture after CMV antigen stimulation. The clonotype comes from a human donor in good health (CMV status not recorded). Some clones in this sample may be carry-over from other donors' samples. The chain combines TRBV11-2 with TRBJ1-1; D is unresolved. This CDR3 reads CASSLSLWPEAFF. For the CDR3, the DNA is TGTGCCAGCAGCTTAAGCTTATGGCCTGAAGCTTTCTTT.